This paragraph reports one T cell receptor (beta chain). The antigen is not known. It was RNA transcripts that yielded the amplified TCR beta CDR3 regions. HTBI primers were employed in a first-round RT-PCR of the TCR CDR3. TCRdb redid the calling of the multiplex PCR reads with MiXCR, one entry per CDR3 protein. The table shows roughly 840,000 distinct CDR3 sequences, with over 35% occurring only once. The record originates from a study of T cells in Graves' hyperthyroidism and ophthalmopathy. Study-level findings and limits: Ophthalmopathy was identified by the model a median about 6.4 months ahead of onset.

Graves' hyperthyroidism without ophthalmopathy progression within 18 months was termed stable. Patients were aged 18 to 65, had disease duration under 2 months, and had newly diagnosed hyperthyroidism. Diagnosis relied on clinical symptoms, serum thyroxine and TRAb, thyroid ultrasound and orbital computed tomography. The CDR3 loop spans 10 amino acids. V was cut by 6 bases and J by 12 bases, with 14 bases left in between. CDR1 and CDR2 from the germline V gene are DFQATT and SNEGSKA (reference sequence). Sequenced: blood. V is TRBV20-1 and J is TRBJ1-2, with D unclear. This clonotype was obtained from a man aged 18 to 30 with Graves' hyperthyroidism. The DNA for the CDR3 is TGCAGTGCCAAAAGAGGTCGAAACACCTTC. This codes for CSAKRGRNTF.